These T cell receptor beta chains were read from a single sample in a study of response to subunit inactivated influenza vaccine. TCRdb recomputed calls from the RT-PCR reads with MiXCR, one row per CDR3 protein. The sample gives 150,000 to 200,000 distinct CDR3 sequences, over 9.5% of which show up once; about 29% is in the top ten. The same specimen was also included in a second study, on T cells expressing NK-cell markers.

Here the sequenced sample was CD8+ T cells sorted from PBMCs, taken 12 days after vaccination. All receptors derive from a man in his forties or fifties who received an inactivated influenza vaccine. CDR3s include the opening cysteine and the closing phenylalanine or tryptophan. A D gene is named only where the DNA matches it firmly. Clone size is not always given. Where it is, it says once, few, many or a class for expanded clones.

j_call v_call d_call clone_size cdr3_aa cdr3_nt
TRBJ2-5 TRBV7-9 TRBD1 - CASSQGTDNLFQETQYF TGTGCCAGCAGCCAAGGGACAGATAATTTATTCCAAGAGACCCAGTACTTC
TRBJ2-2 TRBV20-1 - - CSARTRQTHDTGELFF TGCAGTGCTAGAACTCGGCAGACCCACGACACCGGGGAGCTGTTTTTT
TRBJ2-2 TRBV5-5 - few CASSLTDANTGELFF TGTGCCAGCAGCTTGACAGATGCGAACACCGGGGAGCTGTTTTTT
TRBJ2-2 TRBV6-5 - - CASGFTGELFF TGTGCCAGCGGATTCACCGGGGAGCTGTTTTTT
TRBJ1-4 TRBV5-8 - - CASSLVLLGTEKLFF TGTGCCAGCAGCTTGGTACTCCTGGGAACAGAAAAACTGTTTTTT
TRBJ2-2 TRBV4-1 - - CASSQWVTTGELSF TGCGCCAGCAGCCAATGGGTAACCACCGGGGAGCTGTCTTTT
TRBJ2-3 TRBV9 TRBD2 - CASSVTGGHTDTQYF TGTGCCAGCAGCGTGACGGGAGGCCACACAGATACGCAGTATTTT
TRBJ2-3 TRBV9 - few CASSARDTTDTQYF TGTGCCAGCAGCGCGCGGGACACCACAGATACGCAGTATTTT
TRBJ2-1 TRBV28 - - CASSTRQDPGNEQFF TGTGCCAGCAGTACCCGACAGGACCCCGGGAATGAGCAGTTCTTC
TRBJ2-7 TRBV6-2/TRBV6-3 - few CASSYMGVTAEQYF TGTGCCAGCAGTTATATGGGGGTTACCGCCGAGCAGTACTTC
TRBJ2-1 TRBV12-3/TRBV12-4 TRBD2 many CASSLLAGYNEQFF TGTGCCAGCAGTTTACTAGCGGGTTACAATGAGCAGTTCTTC
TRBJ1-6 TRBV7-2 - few CASKMVGGNSPLHF TGTGCCAGCAAGATGGTGGGGGGGAATTCACCCCTCCACTTT
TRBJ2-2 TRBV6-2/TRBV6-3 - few CASSYSRQGEDTGELFF TGTGCCAGCAGTTACTCGAGGCAGGGCGAAGACACCGGGGAGCTGTTTTTT
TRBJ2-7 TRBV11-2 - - CASSLDPAGDYEQYF TGTGCCAGCAGCTTAGATCCCGCAGGGGACTACGAGCAGTACTTC
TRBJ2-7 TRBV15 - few CATSRNNHWSKRSDEQYF TGTGCCACCAGCAGAAACAACCACTGGTCCAAAAGATCCGACGAGCAGTACTTC
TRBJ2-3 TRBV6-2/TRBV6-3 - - CASSYNGPHTDTQYF TGTGCCAGCAGTTATAACGGCCCTCACACAGATACGCAGTATTTT
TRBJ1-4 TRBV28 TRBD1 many CASSTMTGNEKLFF TGTGCCAGCAGCACCATGACAGGGAATGAAAAACTGTTTTTT
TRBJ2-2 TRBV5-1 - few CASSPPGVLPGELFF TGCGCCAGCAGCCCGCCAGGGGTCCTTCCCGGGGAGCTGTTTTTT
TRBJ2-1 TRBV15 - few CATSSRRQGSNEQFF TGTGCCACCAGCAGCCGTCGGCAGGGTAGCAATGAGCAGTTCTTC
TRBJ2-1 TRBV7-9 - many CASSLGGPYNEQFF TGTGCCAGCAGCTTAGGGGGACCCTACAATGAGCAGTTCTTC
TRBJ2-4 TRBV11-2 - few CASSLDRTLRAKNIQYF TGTGCCAGCAGCTTAGATCGGACTTTGAGGGCCAAAAACATTCAGTACTTC
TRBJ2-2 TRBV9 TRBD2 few CASSVALAGDTGELFF TGTGCCAGCAGCGTAGCGCTAGCGGGAGATACCGGGGAGCTGTTTTTT
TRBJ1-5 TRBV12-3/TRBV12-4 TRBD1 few CASSYMTGNNQPQHF TGTGCCAGCAGCTATATGACAGGGAACAATCAGCCCCAGCATTTT
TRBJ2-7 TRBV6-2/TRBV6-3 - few CASSYSMNYEQYF TGTGCCAGCAGTTACTCGATGAACTACGAGCAGTACTTC
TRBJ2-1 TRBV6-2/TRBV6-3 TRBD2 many CASSYPGTSGYSYNEQFF TGTGCCAGCAGTTACCCCGGGACTAGCGGGTACTCCTACAATGAGCAGTTCTTC
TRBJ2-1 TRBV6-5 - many CASSLGPDEQFF TGTGCCAGCAGTTTAGGACCCGATGAGCAGTTCTTC
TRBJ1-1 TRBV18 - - CASSPPQNTEAFF TGTGCCAGCTCACCACCCCAGAACACTGAAGCTTTCTTT
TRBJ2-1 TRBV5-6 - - CASSHLSRGYNEQFF TGTGCCAGCAGCCACCTTTCGAGGGGCTACAATGAGCAGTTCTTC
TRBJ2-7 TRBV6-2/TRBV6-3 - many CASSYTTGHGSYEQYF TGTGCCAGCAGTTACACCACAGGGCACGGCTCCTACGAGCAGTACTTC
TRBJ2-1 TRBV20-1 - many CSARDAGRSYNEQFF TGCAGTGCTAGAGATGCCGGGAGAAGCTACAATGAGCAGTTCTTC
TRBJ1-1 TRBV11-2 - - CASSPTGNTEAFF TGTGCCAGCAGCCCGACAGGGAACACTGAAGCTTTCTTT
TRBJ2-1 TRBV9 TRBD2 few CASSVGTSVYNEQFF TGTGCCAGCAGCGTCGGGACTAGCGTATACAATGAGCAGTTCTTC
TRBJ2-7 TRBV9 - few CASSVGAGEQYF TGTGCCAGCAGCGTAGGAGCCGGCGAGCAGTACTTC
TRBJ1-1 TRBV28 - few CASSFSLLGVGNTEAFF TGTGCCAGCAGTTTTTCACTCCTAGGAGTAGGGAACACTGAAGCTTTCTTT
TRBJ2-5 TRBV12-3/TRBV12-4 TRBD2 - CASSSGLAGAETQYF TGTGCCAGCAGTTCGGGACTAGCGGGGGCTGAGACCCAGTACTTC
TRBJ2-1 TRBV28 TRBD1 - CASRMDRGADEQFF TGTGCCAGCAGGATGGACAGGGGGGCGGATGAGCAGTTCTTC
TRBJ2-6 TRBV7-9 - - CASSISTGTGANVLTF TGTGCCAGCAGCATTTCTACAGGGACTGGGGCCAACGTCCTGACTTTC
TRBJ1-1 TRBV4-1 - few CASSQASAAMNTEAFF TGCGCCAGCAGCCAAGCGTCAGCAGCTATGAACACTGAAGCTTTCTTT
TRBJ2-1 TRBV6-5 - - CASSYDGSTTYNEQFF TGTGCCAGCAGTTACGATGGCAGTACGACCTACAATGAGCAGTTCTTC
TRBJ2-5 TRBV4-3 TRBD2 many CASVAGGQDQETQYF TGCGCCAGCGTAGCGGGGGGCCAAGACCAAGAGACCCAGTACTTC
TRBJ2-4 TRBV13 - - CASSVDVQDIQYF TGTGCCAGCAGCGTGGACGTCCAGGACATTCAGTACTTC
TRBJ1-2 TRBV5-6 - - CASSLSGWGPNGYTF TGTGCCAGCAGCTTGAGTGGGTGGGGACCAAATGGCTACACCTTC
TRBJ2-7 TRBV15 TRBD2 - CATSRGSGVDEQYF TGTGCCACCAGCAGGGGAAGCGGGGTCGACGAGCAGTACTTC
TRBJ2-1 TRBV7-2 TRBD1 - CASSQTGKYNEQFF TGTGCCAGCAGCCAGACAGGGAAATACAATGAGCAGTTCTTC
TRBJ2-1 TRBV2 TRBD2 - CASSEVGTSIYNEQFF TGTGCCAGCAGTGAAGTTGGGACTAGTATATACAATGAGCAGTTCTTC
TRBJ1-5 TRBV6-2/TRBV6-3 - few CASSYDSFNQPQHF TGTGCCAGCAGCTACGACAGCTTCAATCAGCCCCAGCATTTT
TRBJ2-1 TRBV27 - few CASSLGTVSSYNEQFF TGTGCCAGCAGTTTAGGGACTGTGAGCTCCTACAATGAGCAGTTCTTC
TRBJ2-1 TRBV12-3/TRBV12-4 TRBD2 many CASSLSSGRVNEQFF TGTGCCAGCAGTTTAAGTAGCGGGAGAGTCAATGAGCAGTTCTTC
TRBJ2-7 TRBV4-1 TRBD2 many CASSPTRYSGAHEQYF TGCGCCAGCAGCCCGACCCGTTATAGCGGGGCTCACGAGCAGTACTTC
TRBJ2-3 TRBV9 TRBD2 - CASSPGGGATDTQYF TGTGCCAGCAGCCCGGGCGGGGGGGCCACAGATACGCAGTATTTT
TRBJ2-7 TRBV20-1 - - CSANRPELEGEQYF TGCAGTGCTAACCGGCCTGAACTGGAGGGCGAGCAGTACTTC
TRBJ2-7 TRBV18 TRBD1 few CASSPPRTGTVPNEQYF TGTGCCAGCTCACCACCGAGGACTGGGACAGTCCCCAACGAGCAGTACTTC
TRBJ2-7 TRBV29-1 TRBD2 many CSVDAGGHYEQYF TGCAGCGTTGATGCGGGAGGGCACTACGAGCAGTACTTC
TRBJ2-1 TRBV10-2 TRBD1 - CASRDRDSLYNEQFF TGCGCCAGCAGGGACCGGGACAGCCTCTACAATGAGCAGTTCTTC
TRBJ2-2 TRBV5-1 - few CASSSSGFAGELFF TGCGCCAGCAGCTCATCAGGGTTTGCCGGGGAGCTGTTTTTT